This T cell receptor beta chain derives from a study of blood T cell repertoires in COVID-19. Study at large: Acute and convalescent COVID-19 samples came from the United States, Italy and Spain. T cells, B-cell-depleted T cells, or PBMCs provided the cDNA or gDNA that served as material.

TCRdb's copy holds only in-frame clones and misses some; the assay was immunoSEQ multiplex PCR. The table includes fewer than 65,000 clones, roughly 85% detected once. This CDR3 has 13 amino acids. Trimming removed 3 bases from V and 3 bases from J, with 10 bases in between. Germline V gene sequence: CDR1 SGHRS, CDR2 YFSETQ. The receptor comes from a man aged 70 or older with acute or convalescent COVID-19. Sequences were obtained from peripheral blood. V is TRBV5-1 and J is TRBJ2-7, with D possibly TRBD1 on 6 matching bases. CDR3 in amino acids: CASSWTVGYEQYF. CDR3 DNA: TGCGCCAGCAGCTGGACAGTCGGCTACGAGCAGTACTTC. The full variable domain, with the rest looked up from reference TRBV5-1 and TRBJ2-7, is KAGVTQTPRYLIKTRGQQVTLSCSPISGHRSVSWYQQTPGQGLQFLFEYFSETQRNKGNFPGRFSGRQFSNSRSEMNVSTLELGDSALYLCASSWTVGYEQYFGPGTRLTVT.